This passage covers 22 T cell receptor beta chains from one sample sequenced in a study of cytomegalovirus exposure and HLA in healthy donors. This PCR relied on a set of 60 Vbeta primers and 13 Jbeta primers. Measured with immunoSEQ multiplex PCR; TCRdb has only the in-frame clones, and not every one. The sample lists over 150,000 clones, around 75% seen once, with over 1.2% in the top ten. The specimen was PBMCs. All receptors come from a young man in good health and CMV-seronegative.

The chain carries TRBV15 and TRBJ2-1; TRBD2 matches at 11 bases. There are 19 residues in the CDR3. With 3 bases clipped from V and 8 bases from J, the junction kept 18 bases outside the gene matches. Looked up from germline, CDR1 is LNHNV and CDR2 is YYDKDF (reference sequence). The CDR3 DNA sequence: TGTGCCACCAGCAGGATGCGGGGGGGTACTAGCGGGAGAACCTATGAGCAGTTCTTC. This encodes CATSRMRGGTSGRTYEQFF.

The V and J genes are TRBV5-4 and TRBJ1-1; TRBD1 matches at 9 bases. Trimming cost V 4 bases and J 3 bases; bases outside gene matches: 10. This CDR3 is built from 16 residues. Germline V gives CDR1 SGHNT, CDR2 YYREEE (reference sequence). The CDR3 DNA reads as TGTGCCAGCAGCCTCGACAGGGGGGCCCTATACACTGAAGCTTTCTTT. Residues: CASSLDRGALYTEAFF.

The V and J genes are TRBV5-5 and TRBJ1-2, with 10 bases matching TRBD1. Germline V CDR1 and CDR2: SGHKS, YYEKEE (reference sequence). V shed 5 bases, J shed 8 bases, and the junction held 6 bases outside the gene matches. The CDR3 runs 13 residues. The chain's CDR3 is CASRYGQGEGYTF. Written as DNA, the CDR3 is TGTGCCAGCAGATACGGACAGGGGGAGGGCTACACCTTC. Filled out from reference TRBV5-5 and TRBJ1-2, the complete variable domain reads DAGVTQSPTHLIKTRGQQVTLRCSPISGHKSVSWYQQVLGQGPQFIFQYYEKEERGRGNFPDRFSARQFPNYSSELNVNALLLGDSALYLCASRYGQGEGYTFGSGTRLTVV.

This clone has a handful of counts. The DNA for the CDR3 is TGCGCCAGCAGCTTATACCCGATTACAGGGATCGCGAACACCGGGGAGCTGTTTTTT. Translating it yields CASSLYPITGIANTGELFF. The chain joins TRBV5-1 to TRBJ2-2; D perhaps matches TRBD1 (6 bases). V shed 2 bases and J shed 0 bases, with 20 bases lying between them. CDR1 is SGHRS and CDR2 is YFSETQ in the germline V gene. The CDR3 runs to 19 residues.

CDR3 coding DNA: TGTGCCAGCAGTTACTCCCCAGCGGGAGAAACCACGGATCAGTACTTC. Encoded protein: CASSYSPAGETTDQYF. J is TRBJ2-4 and V is TRBV6-5, with TRBD2 matching 8 bases. Germline-derived CDR1 and CDR2 are MNHEY and SVGAGI. The CDR3 has 16 amino acids. The junction had 13 bases not matched to a gene; V was cut back by 0 bases and J by 12 bases.

The chain recombines TRBV19 with TRBJ1-1; the D gene is possibly TRBD1 (5 bases). CDR1 and CDR2 (germline): LNHDA, SQIVND (reference sequence). The CDR3 sequence is 14 residues long. With 10 bases removed from V and 2 bases from J, the gap between germline ends came to 17 bases. CDR3 sequence reads: CATTRQTSNTEAFF. In DNA, the CDR3 is TGTGCCACCACTCGACAGACTTCAAACACTGAAGCTTTCTTT.

The chain links TRBV28 to TRBJ1-1, with D maybe TRBD1 (5 bases). V shed 9 bases and J shed 5 bases, with 19 bases lying between them. Germline V lookup: CDR1 MDHEN, CDR2 SYDVKM. The CDR3 totals 14 residues. CDR3 bases: TGTGCCAGTTCCCCCGTGGGGGGAAGGACTGAAGCTTTCTTT. Its protein is CASSPVGGRTEAFF.

A few counts support this clone. The CDR3 sequence is CASSIDGVGGTEQYF. CDR3 in DNA: TGTGCCAGTAGTATAGATGGGGTCGGGGGGACCGAGCAGTACTTC. The chain links TRBV19 to TRBJ2-7; 7 nucleotides agree with TRBD2. Losses at the gene ends were 0 bases for V and 6 bases for J; bases not matched to a gene: 8. CDR3 length equals 15 residues. CDR1 is LNHDA and CDR2 is SQIVND in the germline V gene (reference sequence).

In this sample, this clone turned up a few times. The V gene is TRBV9, the J gene TRBJ2-3; no reliable D call. Between the trimmed V and J ends, which lost 3 bases and 10 bases, there was a span of 9 bases. Looked up from germline, CDR1 is SGDLS and CDR2 is YYNGEE. CDR3 length: 11 amino acids. CDR3 sequence: CASSGPEAQYF. CDR3 nucleotide sequence: TGTGCCAGCAGCGGACCCGAGGCGCAGTATTTT.

The chain's CDR3 is CASSRGPSSSYEQYF. CDR3 nucleotides: TGTGCCAGCAGCAGGGGCCCCTCAAGCTCCTACGAGCAGTACTTC. The chain recombines TRBV27 with TRBJ2-7; D perhaps matches TRBD1 (6 bases). Germline CDR1 is MNHEY and CDR2 is SMNVEV (reference sequence). V was shortened by 6 bases and J by 0 bases, with 15 bases between the two germline ends. The length of the CDR3 is 15 residues.

This chain links TRBV7-9 with TRBJ1-2, with TRBD1 matching 7 bases. With 1 base clipped from V and 2 bases from J, the junction kept 13 bases outside the gene matches. CDR3 length: 18 residues. Per germline, CDR1 SEHNR and CDR2 FQNEAQ (reference sequence). CDR3 sequence (DNA): TGTGCCAGCAGCTTAGAGTACCGGGACAGCGCCACAAACTATGGCTACACCTTC. This codes for CASSLEYRDSATNYGYTF.

The genes are TRBV5-4 and TRBJ2-7; D might be TRBD2 (6 bases). CDR3 length equals 14 residues. The V and J ends lost 4 bases and 5 bases respectively, with 16 bases between them. Germline V gene sequence: CDR1 SGHNT, CDR2 YYREEE (reference sequence). CDR3 amino acids: CASSTGTGWNEQYF. The CDR3 DNA follows: TGTGCCAGCAGCACCGGGACTGGGTGGAACGAGCAGTACTTC.

The chain has TRBV27 and TRBJ2-3; no clear D. The CDR3 is 14 residues long. Looked up from germline, CDR1 is MNHEY and CDR2 is SMNVEV (reference sequence). V was shortened by 4 bases and J by 0 bases, with 8 bases between the two germline ends. The CDR3 DNA sequence: TGTGCCAGCAGTTCCCCCTCTAGCACAGATACGCAGTATTTT. Translation gives CASSSPSSTDTQYF.

The CDR3 protein is CASSQEGTGALATEAFF. The CDR3 DNA follows: TGTGCCAGCAGCCAAGAGGGGACAGGGGCCCTGGCCACTGAAGCTTTCTTT. The genes are TRBV14 and TRBJ1-1; the match to TRBD1 covers 10 bases. The V gene's germline CDR1 is SGHDN and CDR2 FVKESK. Losses at the gene ends were 0 bases for V and 4 bases for J; bases not matched to a gene: 8. The CDR3 is made up of 17 amino acids.

The V and J genes are TRBV14 and TRBJ2-1; D gene unclear. The CDR3 is 17 amino acids. The V end lost 2 bases, the J end lost 5 bases, and 19 bases lay between the germline ends. Germline V CDR1 and CDR2: SGHDN, FVKESK. In DNA, the CDR3 is TGTGCCAGCAGCCAACCGACGAACCGAGACTTACACAATGAGCAGTTCTTC. Its translation is CASSQPTNRDLHNEQFF.

The genes are TRBV2 and TRBJ1-2; D unresolved. Germline V gives CDR1 SNHLY, CDR2 FYNNEI. Trimming left V 6 bases short and J 7 bases short, with 12 bases between. The CDR3 covers 12 residues. CDR3 nucleotide sequence: TGTGCCAGCAGAGGTTGGGGAGTTGGCTACACCTTC. Amino acid sequence: CASRGWGVGYTF.

The chain carries TRBV7-8 and TRBJ2-1; 7 bases fit TRBD2. The CDR3 totals 13 residues. With 4 bases clipped from V and 6 bases from J, the junction kept 3 bases outside the gene matches. CDR1 is SGHVS, CDR2 FQNEAQ, per germline. CDR3 protein: CASSWGGVNEQFF. The DNA of the CDR3 is TGTGCCAGCAGCTGGGGGGGGGTCAATGAGCAGTTCTTC.

This chain connects TRBV27 to TRBJ2-3; 10 nucleotides match TRBD2. This CDR3 region has 18 residues. The V gene end was trimmed by 5 bases and the J gene end by 0 bases; junction bases not matched to a gene: 11. CDR1 MNHEY and CDR2 SMNVEV come from the germline V gene (reference sequence). CDR3 residues: CASSPRPISGRSTDTQYF. The CDR3 region has the DNA TGTGCCAGCAGTCCCCGCCCAATTAGCGGGAGGAGCACAGATACGCAGTATTTT.

Comments on this clone: A junction end diverges from the germline sequence, so it may reflect a read error. The chain couples TRBV6-1 to TRBJ1-1; the D is unclear. From germline, CDR1 is MNHNS and CDR2 SASEGT. The CDR3 spans 14 residues. CDR3: CAISESPTNTEAFF. In nucleotides, the CDR3 is TGTGCCATCAGTGAGTCCCCTACGAACACTGAAGCTTTCTTT.

This rearrangement joins TRBV11-1 to TRBJ2-5; 7 bases agree with TRBD1. CDR1 and CDR2 (germline): SGHAT, FQDESV (reference sequence). The CDR3 runs to 15 residues. With 2 bases clipped from V and 1 base from J, the junction kept 4 bases outside the gene matches. The CDR3 loop is CASSLTGQPQETQYF. The CDR3 DNA sequence: TGTGCCAGCAGCTTAACGGGACAGCCCCAAGAGACCCAGTACTTC.

This rearrangement joins TRBV27 to TRBJ2-1, with 8 bases fitting TRBD2. Germline V gene data show CDR1 as MNHEY and CDR2 as SMNVEV (reference sequence). J was trimmed by 1 base and V by 1 base; bases with no gene match: 6. CDR3 length equals 17 residues. CDR3 sequence: CASSLWSSGTSYNEQFF. For the CDR3, the DNA is TGTGCCAGCAGTTTATGGAGTAGCGGGACGTCCTACAATGAGCAGTTCTTC.

V usage is TRBV28 and J usage is TRBJ1-2; D remains unclear. The CDR3 is made up of 12 amino acids. Germline CDR1 reads MDHEN; CDR2 reads SYDVKM. V was trimmed by 11 bases and J by 8 bases, leaving 18 bases between them. CDR3 sequence reads: CAAERGQRGYTF. The CDR3 region has the DNA TGTGCCGCTGAACGAGGGCAACGAGGCTACACCTTC.